This T cell receptor beta chain was observed in a study of cytomegalovirus exposure and HLA in healthy donors. Measured with immunoSEQ multiplex PCR; TCRdb has only the in-frame clones, and not every one. The sample lists more than 75,000 clones, 85% to 95% seen once, with 0.65% to 0.7% in the top ten. The V gene lost 0 bases and the J gene lost 3 bases, with 7 bases spanning the gap. Per the germline V gene, CDR1 is SGDLS and CDR2 is YYNGEE. This CDR3 region has 14 residues. The sequence came from a man younger than 35 in good health and CMV-seronegative. Sequencing was done on a sample of PBMCs. This chain links TRBV9 with TRBJ1-5, with no clear D. CDR3: CASSVAQVNQPQHF. As DNA, the CDR3 is TGTGCCAGCAGCGTAGCGCAGGTCAATCAGCCCCAGCATTTT. Filled out from reference TRBV9 and TRBJ1-5, the complete variable domain reads DSGVTQTPKHLITATGQRVTLRCSPRSGDLSVYWYQQSLDQGLQFLIQYYNGEERAKGNILERFSAQQFPDLHSELNLSSLELGDSALYFCASSVAQVNQPQHFGDGTRLSIL.